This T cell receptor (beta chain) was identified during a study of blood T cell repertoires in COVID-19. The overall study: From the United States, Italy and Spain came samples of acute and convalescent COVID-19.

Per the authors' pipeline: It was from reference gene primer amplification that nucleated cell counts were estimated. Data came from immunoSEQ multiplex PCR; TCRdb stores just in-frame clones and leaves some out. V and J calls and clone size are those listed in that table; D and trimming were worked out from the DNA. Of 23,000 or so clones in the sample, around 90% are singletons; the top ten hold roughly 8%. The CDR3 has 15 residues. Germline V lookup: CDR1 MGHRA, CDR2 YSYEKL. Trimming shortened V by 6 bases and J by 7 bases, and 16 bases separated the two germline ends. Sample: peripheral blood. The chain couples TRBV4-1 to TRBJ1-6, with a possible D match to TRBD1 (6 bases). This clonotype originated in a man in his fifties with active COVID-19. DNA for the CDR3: TGCGCCAGCAGTCTAGGTTATGGGGGCAATTCACCCCTCCACTTT. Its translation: CASSLGYGGNSPLHF.